This TCR beta chain comes out of a study of CD8+ T cells in alopecia areata. Study results and limitations: Tofacitinib significantly brought down scalp clonality and expanded CD8+ clones among top 100. In blood and scalp, many expanded lesional clones persisted during tofacitinib.

Trimming stripped 4 bases from V and 0 bases from J, with 10 bases between. CDR3 length equals 15 residues. CDR1 is SNHLY, CDR2 FYNNEI, per germline. Treatment denoted: oral pan-JAK inhibitor, 5-10 mg twice daily. On this clone: What it binds is not known.

Following RNA extraction, reverse transcription yielded cDNA that acted as the sequencing template. Produced via immunoSEQ multiplex PCR; TCRdb's table is partial and in-frame only. In the table there are about 120,000 clones, around 56% of which are singletons. The input for sequencing was CD4+ T cells sorted from blood, taken at week 4, from a patient treated with tofacitinib. The chain recombines TRBV2 with TRBJ2-4; D is undetermined. The receptor was isolated from a human donor with alopecia areata. This CDR3 is CASSATFLAKNIQYF. The CDR3 DNA reads TGTGCCAGCAGTGCGACCTTCTTAGCCAAAAACATTCAGTACTTC. Combining the CDR3 with reference TRBV2 and TRBJ2-4 gives the whole variable domain EPEVTQTPSHQVTQMGQEVILRCVPISNHLYFYWYRQILGQKVEFLVSFYNNEISEKSEIFDDQFSVERPDGSNFTLKIRSTKLEDSAMYFCASSATFLAKNIQYFGAGTRLSVL.